This section outlines one T cell receptor (beta chain) sequence together with its context. This specimen comes from a study of OX40 agonist ivuxolimab in advanced cancers. Study-wide context: In three patients, partial responses were observed, one with hepatocellular carcinoma and two with cutaneous melanoma.

The CDR3 contains 16 residues. With V trimmed by 0 bases and J by 3 bases, 5 bases remained unmatched. CDR1 and CDR2 from the germline V gene are MNHEY and SMNVEV (reference sequence). With autoimmune disease history or systemic immunosuppression, patients were excluded. Profiling relied on immunoSEQ multiplex PCR, and the TCRdb table lists in-frame clones only, not all of them. The data contain some 98,000 clones, about 80% of them singletons. The chain couples TRBV27 to TRBJ2-1; 7 nucleotides align to TRBD2. Sequenced material: CD4+ or CD8+ T cells sorted from blood, taken in a trial of the OX40 agonist ivuxolimab. This clonotype was sampled from an adult with an advanced solid tumor such as melanoma, head and neck, liver or kidney cancer. The CDR3, as DNA: TGTGCCAGCAGTTTATCGATGGGGGGGAACTACAATGAGCAGTTCTTC. Its protein product is CASSLSMGGNYNEQFF.